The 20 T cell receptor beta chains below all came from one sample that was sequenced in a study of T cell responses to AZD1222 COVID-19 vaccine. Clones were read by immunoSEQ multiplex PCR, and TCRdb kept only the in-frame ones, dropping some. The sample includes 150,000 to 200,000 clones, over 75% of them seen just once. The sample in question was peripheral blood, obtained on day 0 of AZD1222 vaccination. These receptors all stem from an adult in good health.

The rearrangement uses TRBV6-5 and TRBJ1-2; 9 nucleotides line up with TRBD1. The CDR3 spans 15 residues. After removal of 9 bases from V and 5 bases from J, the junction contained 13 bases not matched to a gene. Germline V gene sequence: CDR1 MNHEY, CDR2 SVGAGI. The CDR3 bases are TGTGCCAGTTCGCTTATTAGGGGACAGGGTTATGGCTACACCTTC. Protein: CASSLIRGQGYGYTF.

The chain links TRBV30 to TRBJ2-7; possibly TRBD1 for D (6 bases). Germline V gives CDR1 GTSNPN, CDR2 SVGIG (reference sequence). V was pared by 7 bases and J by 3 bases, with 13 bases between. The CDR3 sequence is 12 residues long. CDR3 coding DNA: TGTGCCTCAACAGGGAGAAACTACGAGCAGTACTTC. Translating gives CASTGRNYEQYF.

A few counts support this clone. CDR3 residues: CASSQAQLNSPLHF. Here the CDR3 DNA reads TGTGCCAGCAGCCAAGCACAATTGAATTCACCCCTCCACTTT. The chain uses TRBV3-1 (or the pseudogene TRBV3-2) and TRBJ1-6; no clear D gene. The length of the CDR3 is 14 residues. Germline values: CDR1 LGHDT, CDR2 YNNKEL (reference sequence). Trimming cost V 1 base and J 7 bases, with 8 bases left between them.

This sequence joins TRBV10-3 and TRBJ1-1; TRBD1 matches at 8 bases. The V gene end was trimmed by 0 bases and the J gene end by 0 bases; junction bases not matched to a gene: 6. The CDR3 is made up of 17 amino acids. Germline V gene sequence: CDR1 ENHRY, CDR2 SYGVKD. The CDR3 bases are TGTGCCATCAGTGAGTCGGGACAGGCGACCTTGAACACTGAAGCTTTCTTT. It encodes CAISESGQATLNTEAFF.

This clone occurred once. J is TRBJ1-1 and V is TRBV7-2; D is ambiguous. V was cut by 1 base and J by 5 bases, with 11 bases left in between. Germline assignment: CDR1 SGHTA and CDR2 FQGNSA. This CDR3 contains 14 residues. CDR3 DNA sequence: TGTGCCAGCAGCTTAGAGAGGGCGTCGACTGAAGCTTTCTTT. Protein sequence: CASSLERASTEAFF. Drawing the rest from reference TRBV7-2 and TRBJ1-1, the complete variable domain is GAGVSQSPSNKVTEKGKDVELRCDPISGHTALYWYRQSLGQGLEFLIYFQGNSAPDKSGLPSDRFSAERTGGSVSTLTIQRTQQEDSAVYLCASSLERASTEAFFGQGTRLTVV.

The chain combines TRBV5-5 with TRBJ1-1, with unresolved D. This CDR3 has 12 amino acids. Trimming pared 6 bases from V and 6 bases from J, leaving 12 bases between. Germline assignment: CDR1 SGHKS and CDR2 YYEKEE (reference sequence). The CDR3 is CASTSLISEAFF. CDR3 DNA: TGTGCCAGCACCAGCCTAATATCTGAAGCTTTCTTT.

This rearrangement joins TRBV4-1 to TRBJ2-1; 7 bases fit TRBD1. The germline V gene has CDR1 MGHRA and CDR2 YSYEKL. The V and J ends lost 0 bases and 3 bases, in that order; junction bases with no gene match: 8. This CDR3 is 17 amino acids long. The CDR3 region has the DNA TGCGCCAGCAGCCAAGATTCGCCAGGGGGTCTCTACAATGAGCAGTTCTTC. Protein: CASSQDSPGGLYNEQFF.

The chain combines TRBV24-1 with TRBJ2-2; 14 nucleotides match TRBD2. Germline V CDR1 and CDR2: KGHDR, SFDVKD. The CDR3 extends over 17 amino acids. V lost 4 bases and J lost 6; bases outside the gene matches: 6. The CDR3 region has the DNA TGTGCCACCAGTGACCCCGGACTAGCGGGGGGCTCCGGGGAGCTGTTTTTT. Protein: CATSDPGLAGGSGELFF.

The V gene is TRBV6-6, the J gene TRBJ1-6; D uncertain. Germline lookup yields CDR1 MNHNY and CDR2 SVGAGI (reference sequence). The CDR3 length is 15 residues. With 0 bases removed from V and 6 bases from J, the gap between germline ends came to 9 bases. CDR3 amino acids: CASSYSEWTNSPLHF. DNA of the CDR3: TGTGCCAGCAGTTACTCGGAGTGGACTAATTCACCCCTCCACTTT.

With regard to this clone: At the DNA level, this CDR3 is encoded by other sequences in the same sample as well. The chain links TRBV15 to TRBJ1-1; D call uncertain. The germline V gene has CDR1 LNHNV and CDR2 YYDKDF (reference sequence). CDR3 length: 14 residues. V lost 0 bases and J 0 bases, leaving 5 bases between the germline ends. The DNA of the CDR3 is TGTGCCACCAGCAGAGACAGGTTGAACACTGAAGCTTTCTTT. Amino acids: CATSRDRLNTEAFF.

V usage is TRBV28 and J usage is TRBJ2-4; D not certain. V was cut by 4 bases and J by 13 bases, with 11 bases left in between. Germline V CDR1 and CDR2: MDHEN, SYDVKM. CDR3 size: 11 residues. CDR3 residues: CASSYGPVQYF. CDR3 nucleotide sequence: TGTGCCAGCAGTTATGGGCCAGTCCAGTACTTC.

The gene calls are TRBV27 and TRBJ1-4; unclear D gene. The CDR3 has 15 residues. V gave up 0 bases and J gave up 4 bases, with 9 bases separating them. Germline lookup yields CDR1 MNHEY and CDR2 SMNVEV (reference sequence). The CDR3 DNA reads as TGTGCCAGCAGTTTATCGGAAAGTATTAATGAAAAACTGTTTTTT. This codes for CASSLSESINEKLFF.

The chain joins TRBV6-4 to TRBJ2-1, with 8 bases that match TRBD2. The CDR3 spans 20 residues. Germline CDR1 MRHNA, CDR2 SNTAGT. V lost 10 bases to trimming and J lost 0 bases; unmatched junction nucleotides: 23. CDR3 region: CANPEIAGLTIPGSYNEQFF. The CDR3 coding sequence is TGTGCCAACCCGGAGATAGCGGGGCTCACTATCCCTGGCTCCTACAATGAGCAGTTCTTC.

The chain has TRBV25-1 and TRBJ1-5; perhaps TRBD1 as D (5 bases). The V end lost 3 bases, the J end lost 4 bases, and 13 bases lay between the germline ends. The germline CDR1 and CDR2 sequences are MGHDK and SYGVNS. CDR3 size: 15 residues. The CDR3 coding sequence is TGTGCCAGCAGTGACTCGGGACGATCAAATCAGCCCCAGCATTTT. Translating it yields CASSDSGRSNQPQHF.

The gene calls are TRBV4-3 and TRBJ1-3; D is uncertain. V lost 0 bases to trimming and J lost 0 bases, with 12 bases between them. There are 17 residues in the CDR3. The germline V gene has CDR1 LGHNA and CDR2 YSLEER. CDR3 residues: CASSQDSREASGNTIYF. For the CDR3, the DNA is TGCGCCAGCAGCCAAGACAGCCGAGAGGCCTCTGGAAACACCATATATTTT.

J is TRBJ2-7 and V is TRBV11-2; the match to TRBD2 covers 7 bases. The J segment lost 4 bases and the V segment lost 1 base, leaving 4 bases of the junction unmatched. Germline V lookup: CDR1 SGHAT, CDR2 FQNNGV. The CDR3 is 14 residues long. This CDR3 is CASSLGGSGYEQYF. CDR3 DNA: TGTGCCAGCAGCTTAGGAGGTAGCGGGTACGAGCAGTACTTC.

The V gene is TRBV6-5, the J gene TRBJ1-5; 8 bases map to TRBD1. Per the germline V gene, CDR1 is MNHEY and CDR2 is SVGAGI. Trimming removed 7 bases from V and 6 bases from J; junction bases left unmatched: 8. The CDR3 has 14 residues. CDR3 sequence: CASIPTDRVQPQHF. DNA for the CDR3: TGTGCCAGCATCCCCACGGACAGGGTTCAGCCCCAGCATTTT.

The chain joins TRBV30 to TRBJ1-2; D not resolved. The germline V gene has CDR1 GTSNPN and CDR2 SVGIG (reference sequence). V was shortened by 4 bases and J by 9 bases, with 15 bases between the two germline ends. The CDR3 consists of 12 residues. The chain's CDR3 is CAWTESVYRYTF. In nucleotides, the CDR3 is TGTGCCTGGACAGAGTCAGTGTACCGCTACACCTTC.

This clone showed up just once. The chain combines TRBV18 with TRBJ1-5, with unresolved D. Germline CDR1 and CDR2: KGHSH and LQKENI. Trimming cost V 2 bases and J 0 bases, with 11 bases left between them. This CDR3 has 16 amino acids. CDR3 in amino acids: CASSPGRINSNQPQHF. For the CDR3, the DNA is TGTGCCAGCTCACCAGGACGGATTAATAGCAATCAGCCCCAGCATTTT.

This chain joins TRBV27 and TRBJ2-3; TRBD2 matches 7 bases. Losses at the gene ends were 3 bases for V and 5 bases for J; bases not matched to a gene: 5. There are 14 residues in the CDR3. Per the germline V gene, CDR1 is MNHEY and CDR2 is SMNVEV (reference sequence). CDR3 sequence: CASSLGRGGDTQYF. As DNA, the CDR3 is TGTGCCAGCAGTTTGGGGAGGGGAGGAGATACGCAGTATTTT.